Listed here are 13 T cell receptor beta chains from one sample, sequenced in a study of CD8+CD57+ T cells in acquired aplastic anemia listed by TCRdb under 2018. The patients picked for sequencing were ones in whom flow cytometry had shown an expansion of CD8+CD57+ cells. Instrument on record: Illumina HiSeq 2000. Genomic DNA was used as template for profiling of TCR beta VDJ combinations and CDR3 sequences. The public reads were reprocessed in TCRdb via fastp at Q25 and MiXCR, keeping in-frame beta chains. CDR3 protein duplicates are merged, each entry listing the most common genes and DNA. The sample has approximately 250,000 distinct CDR3 sequences on record, less than 85% of them singletons. Less than 50% of the sample is in the top ten clones. The sample comprised sorted CD4+, CD8+, or CD8+CD57+ T cells (not recorded which) from PBMCs. The receptor source for this set is a human donor with aplastic anemia.

V usage is TRBV7-9 and J usage is TRBJ2-1, with D hard to call. This CDR3 has 16 amino acids. Trimming pared 3 bases from V and 8 bases from J, leaving 20 bases between. Germline assignment: CDR1 SEHNR and CDR2 FQNEAQ (reference sequence). The CDR3 sequence: CASSFERRDGQDEQFF. In nucleotides, the CDR3 is TGTGCCAGCAGCTTTGAAAGAAGAGACGGTCAGGATGAGCAGTTCTTC.

In regard to this clonotype: At one end the junction does not follow the germline gene, possibly because of a read error. Written as DNA, the CDR3 is TGTGCCAGCAGCCCTACCGGGTCCAAGGGGGAGCTGTTT. Protein: CASSPTGSKGELF. This chain connects TRBV9 to TRBJ2-3; D is possibly TRBD1 (6 bases). The germline gives CDR1 SGDLS, CDR2 YYNGEE. The CDR3 totals 13 residues.

V and J are TRBV11-1 and TRBJ1-2; D is unresolved. Germline V CDR1 and CDR2: SGHAT, FQDESV (reference sequence). This CDR3 is built from 13 residues. Trimming took off 5 bases at V and 6 bases at J, with 13 bases between the two ends. In DNA, the CDR3 is TGTGCCAGCAGCCTAGTTGTGACCGATGGCTACACCTTC. Its translation is CASSLVVTDGYTF.

As to this clonotype: The CDR3 end shows no conserved phenylalanine or tryptophan, and so a read error is likely. V gene TRBV12-3 or TRBV12-4 combines with J gene TRBJ1-4; D call uncertain. The CDR3 is 17 amino acids. V was cut by 6 bases and J by 4 bases, with 21 bases left in between. CDR3 amino acids: CASSLSSGEQINEKLFL. CDR3 nucleotides: TGTGCCAGCAGCTTGTCTTCAGGAGAACAAATTAATGAAAAACTGTTTCTT.

This chain joins TRBV2 and TRBJ2-7; 10 nucleotides align to TRBD1. Germline CDR1 and CDR2: SNHLY and FYNNEI. This CDR3 region has 13 residues. J was trimmed by 5 bases and V by 6 bases; bases with no gene match: 4. CDR3 sequence (DNA): TGTGCCAGCAGACCGGACAGGGGGAACGAGCAGTACGTC. Encoded protein: CASRPDRGNEQYV.

A word on this clonotype: Germline is not matched at one junction end, which may reflect a read error. V is TRBV7-2 and J is TRBJ2-1; D is perhaps TRBD1 (5 bases). The length of the CDR3 is 15 residues. Germline V gives CDR1 SGHTA, CDR2 FQGNSA. The CDR3 loop is CASSPGPGPTNAQFF. The DNA of the CDR3 is TGTGCCAGCAGCCCAGGCCCAGGGCCCACAAATGCGCAGTTCTTC.

This clonotype came up once. The rearrangement links TRBV9 to TRBJ1-2, with a tentative D call TRBD1 (5 bases). CDR1 and CDR2 from the germline V gene are SGDLS and YYNGEE. CDR3 length: 16 amino acids. The V end lost 4 bases, the J end lost 9 bases, and 25 bases lay between the germline ends. The chain's CDR3 is CASSPARDSYVHCYTF. In DNA form, the CDR3 reads TGTGCCAGCAGCCCGGCCAGGGACTCCTACGTACATTGCTACACCTTC.

The V call is TRBV20-1, the J call TRBJ1-2; no definite D call. This CDR3 has 13 residues. CDR1 and CDR2 (germline): DFQATT, SNEGSKA (reference sequence). V lost 6 bases and J lost 9, with 20 bases in between. CDR3 nucleotide sequence: TGCAGTGCCAGTAGTTGTGGACGCAAGAGCTACACCTTC. It specifies CSASSCGRKSYTF.

The DNA of the CDR3 is TGTGCCAGCGGACAGGGGGCTAGCGGGACTTACGAGCAGTACGTC. It codes for CASGQGASGTYEQYV. The chain uses TRBV2 and TRBJ2-7; 11 bases align to TRBD1. Trimming removed 8 bases from V and 4 bases from J; junction bases left unmatched: 10. This CDR3 comprises 15 residues. CDR1 and CDR2 (germline): SNHLY, FYNNEI.

The rearrangement uses TRBV7-8 and TRBJ2-7; TRBD2 agrees at 8 bases. J lost 3 bases, V lost 7 bases, and 8 bases had no gene match. The CDR3 length is 14 residues. The germline V gene has CDR1 SGHVS and CDR2 FQNEAQ. Here the CDR3 DNA reads TGTGCCAGCAACTTCACGGGGGGGGACTACGAGCAGTACTTC. Translation: CASNFTGGDYEQYF.

The J gene is TRBJ2-1, the V gene TRBV7-2; 7 nucleotides match TRBD1. The germline CDR1 and CDR2 sequences are SGHTA and FQGNSA. The CDR3 is 12 amino acids. V dropped 5 bases and J dropped 7; count of bases not matched to a gene: 2. This CDR3 is CASSPGGNEQFF. CDR3 in DNA: TGTGCCAGCAGCCCAGGGGGAAATGAGCAGTTCTTC.

Points on this clonotype: A read error may produce the germline difference seen at one junction end. The V and J genes are TRBV7-3 and TRBJ2-1; D may be TRBD2 (6 bases). The CDR3 contains 13 residues. The germline V gene has CDR1 SGHTA and CDR2 FQGTGA. The CDR3 DNA reads as TGTGCCAGCAGAAGAGGACTCGCGGGAAGTCTGTCCTTC. This encodes CASRRGLAGSLSF.

V and J are TRBV11-2 and TRBJ1-6; tentatively, D is TRBD1 (5 bases). The V end was cut by 4 bases, the J end by 7 bases, with 11 bases between. Germline V gives CDR1 SGHAT, CDR2 FQNNGV. This CDR3 is built from 14 residues. In DNA form, the CDR3 reads TGTGCCAGCAGCTGGGGTTCAGGGAATTCACCCCTCCACTTT. Its protein product is CASSWGSGNSPLHF.